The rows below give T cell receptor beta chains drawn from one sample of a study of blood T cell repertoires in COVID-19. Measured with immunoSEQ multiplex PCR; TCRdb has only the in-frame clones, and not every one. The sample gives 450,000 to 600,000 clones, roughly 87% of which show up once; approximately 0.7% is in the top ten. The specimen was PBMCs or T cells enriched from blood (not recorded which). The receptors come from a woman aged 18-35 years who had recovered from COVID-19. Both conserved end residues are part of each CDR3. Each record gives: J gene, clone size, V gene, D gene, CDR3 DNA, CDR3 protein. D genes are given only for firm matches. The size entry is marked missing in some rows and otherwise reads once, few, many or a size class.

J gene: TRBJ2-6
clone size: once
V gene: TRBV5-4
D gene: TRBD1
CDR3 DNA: TGTGCCAGCAGCAAGACGCAGGGGGCGCTTGGGGCCAACGTCCTGACTTTC
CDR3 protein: CASSKTQGALGANVLTF

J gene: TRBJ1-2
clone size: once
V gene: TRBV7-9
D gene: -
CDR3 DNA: TGTGCCAGCAGCTTAGAACAGGCTCCCTTCTATGGCTACACCTTC
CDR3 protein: CASSLEQAPFYGYTF

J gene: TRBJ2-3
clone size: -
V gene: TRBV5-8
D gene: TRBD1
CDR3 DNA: TGTGCCAGCAGCTTGAGTCTCGTATGGACAGGGGGCGCAGATACGCAGTATTTT
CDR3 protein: CASSLSLVWTGGADTQYF

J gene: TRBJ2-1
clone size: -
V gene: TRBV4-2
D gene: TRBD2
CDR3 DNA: TGTGCCAGCAGCCATTCAAGCGGGGGGCTTTACAATGAGCAGTTCTTC
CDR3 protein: CASSHSSGGLYNEQFF

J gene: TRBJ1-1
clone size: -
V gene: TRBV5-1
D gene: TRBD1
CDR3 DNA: TGCGCCAGCACTTCAGGGGGCGATGGCACTGAAGCTTTCTTT
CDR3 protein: CASTSGGDGTEAFF

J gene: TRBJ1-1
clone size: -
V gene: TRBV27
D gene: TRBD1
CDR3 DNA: TGTGCCAGCAGTTACAGGGGGCGGGACACTGAAGCTTTCTTT
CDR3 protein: CASSYRGRDTEAFF

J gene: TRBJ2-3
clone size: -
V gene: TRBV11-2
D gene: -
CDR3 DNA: TGTGCCAGCAGCCAGGACGGGACTCCTCGGGATACGCAGTATTTT
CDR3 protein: CASSQDGTPRDTQYF

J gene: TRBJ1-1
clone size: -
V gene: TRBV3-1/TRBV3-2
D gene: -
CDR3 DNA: TGTGCCAGCAGCCAAGACAGGGTTGCGGACACTGAAGCTTTCTTT
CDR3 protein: CASSQDRVADTEAFF

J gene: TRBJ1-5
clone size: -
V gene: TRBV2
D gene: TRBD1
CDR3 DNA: TGTGCCAGCAGTGATCGACGGACAGGGGGCACGAGCAATCAGCCCCAGCATTTT
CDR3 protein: CASSDRRTGGTSNQPQHF

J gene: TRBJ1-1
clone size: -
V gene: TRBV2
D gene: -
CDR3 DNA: TGTGCCAGCAGTCTATACCGGGTCCGGGACACTGAAGCTTTCTTT
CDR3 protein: CASSLYRVRDTEAFF